This T cell receptor beta chain emerged from a study of chemoradiotherapy in HPV16-positive cancers. The CDR3 covers 14 residues. V was cut by 0 bases and J by 10 bases, with 15 bases left in between. Germline CDR1 and CDR2: MGHDK and SYGVNS. Points from the study as a whole: Candidate HPV-specific clones and E7-related TCR motifs grew in tumor during treatment.

Profiled with immunoSEQ multiplex PCR; TCRdb holds only in-frame clones, not every one. This sample has tens of thousands of clones; 70% to 90% occur once, and the top ten carry just under 6%. There are a few counts of this clone. Antigen: not known. The material was blood, obtained from a patient who underwent chemoradiotherapy. V usage is TRBV25-1 and J usage is TRBJ1-1; D is unresolved. This sequence originates from a human donor with HPV-associated anogenital cancer. CDR3 nucleotides: TGTGCCAGCAGTGAATATGTAGGGAATGCCAGAGCTTTCTTT. Amino acids: CASSEYVGNARAFF.